A single sample gave rise to the 28 T cell receptor beta chains below, sequenced in a study of cytomegalovirus exposure and HLA in healthy donors. Primers included in the PCR were 60 Vbeta and 13 Jbeta primers. Assay used: immunoSEQ multiplex PCR; TCRdb lists only in-frame clones, some missing. The table lists approximately 130,000 clones, just under 80% of them singletons, with around 1.9% in the top ten. Sequenced material: PBMCs. The receptors originated from a middle-aged woman in good health and CMV-seronegative.

This clone came up a few times. The chain uses TRBV7-2 and TRBJ2-3; perhaps TRBD2 as D (6 bases). With 3 bases removed from V and 2 bases from J, the gap between germline ends came to 12 bases. The CDR3 is made up of 15 amino acids. The germline V gene encodes CDR1 SGHTA and CDR2 FQGNSA. DNA of the CDR3: TGTGCCAGCAGCTTCCGGCGGGGTTTCACAGATACGCAGTATTTT. This gives the protein CASSFRRGFTDTQYF.

J is TRBJ2-3 and V is TRBV27; TRBD2 is a possible D gene (5 bases). Germline V gene lookup returns CDR1 MNHEY and CDR2 SMNVEV (reference sequence). This CDR3 comprises 15 residues. V was shortened by 2 bases and J by 2 bases, with 11 bases between the two germline ends. Written as DNA, the CDR3 is TGTGCCAGCAGTTTAGGTAGCGCTATCACAGATACGCAGTATTTT. Its protein is CASSLGSAITDTQYF.

The chain couples TRBV6-5 to TRBJ2-5, with a weak D call TRBD1 (5 bases). Trimming took 6 bases from V and 4 from J, leaving 12 bases between them. The germline V gene has CDR1 MNHEY and CDR2 SVGAGI. The CDR3 contains 13 residues. The CDR3 here is CASSDAGLETQYF. Written as DNA, the CDR3 is TGTGCCAGCAGCGACGCAGGGTTAGAGACCCAGTACTTC.

The J gene is TRBJ2-2, the V gene TRBV5-4; 9 nucleotides agree with TRBD1. With 1 base clipped from V and 5 bases from J, the junction kept 9 bases outside the gene matches. This CDR3 has 17 residues. Germline CDR1 and CDR2: SGHNT and YYREEE (reference sequence). The CDR3 DNA is TGTGCCAGCAGCTTGCCAACAGGGGGCCCGATGACCGGGGAGCTGTTTTTT. Translation gives CASSLPTGGPMTGELFF.

The genes are TRBV2 and TRBJ2-5, with 8 bases aligning to TRBD1. The J call may not be correct, given that the DNA end is closer to TRBJ2-7. In germline, CDR1 is SNHLY, CDR2 FYNNEI. The CDR3 totals 13 residues. In nucleotides, the CDR3 is TGTGCCAACCGGGACAGGAGCTCCTACGAGCAGTACTTC. Protein product: CANRDRSSYEQYF.

This clone has just a few counts. V and J are TRBV27 and TRBJ2-6; 9 nucleotides match TRBD1. CDR1 is MNHEY and CDR2 is SMNVEV in the germline V gene (reference sequence). This CDR3 is built from 17 residues. The J segment lost 1 base and the V segment lost 5 bases, leaving 6 bases of the junction unmatched. CDR3 amino acids: CASSIRDRGSGANVLTF. CDR3 nucleotide sequence: TGTGCCAGCAGTATAAGAGACAGGGGGTCTGGGGCCAACGTCCTGACTTTC.

V is TRBV2 and J is TRBJ2-3; TRBD2 matches 14 bases. The CDR3 is made up of 17 amino acids. CDR1 and CDR2 (germline): SNHLY, FYNNEI. The trim removed 5 bases at V and 0 bases at J, leaving 4 bases unmatched. The CDR3 bases are TGTGCCAGCAGTTGGACTAGCGGGGGGCGTAGCACAGATACGCAGTATTTT. Translated, it gives CASSWTSGGRSTDTQYF. The full variable domain, in which reference TRBV2 and TRBJ2-3 provide the parts outside the CDR3, is EPEVTQTPSHQVTQMGQEVILRCVPISNHLYFYWYRQILGQKVEFLVSFYNNEISEKSEIFDDQFSVERPDGSNFTLKIRSTKLEDSAMYFCASSWTSGGRSTDTQYFGPGTRLTVL.

The V and J genes are TRBV5-1 and TRBJ2-3; D not resolved. V was clipped by 3 bases and J by 0 bases, with 5 bases between them. The V gene's germline CDR1 is SGHRS and CDR2 YFSETQ. The CDR3 runs 13 residues. This CDR3 reads CASSSPSTDTQYF. Written as DNA, the CDR3 is TGCGCCAGCAGCTCCCCTAGCACAGATACGCAGTATTTT. Based on the CDR3 plus reference TRBV5-1 and TRBJ2-3, the full variable domain is KAGVTQTPRYLIKTRGQQVTLSCSPISGHRSVSWYQQTPGQGLQFLFEYFSETQRNKGNFPGRFSGRQFSNSRSEMNVSTLELGDSALYLCASSSPSTDTQYFGPGTRLTVL.

This chain links TRBV30 with TRBJ2-7; D uncertain. Germline V gene data show CDR1 as GTSNPN and CDR2 as SVGIG (reference sequence). This CDR3 contains 11 residues. The V end was cut by 8 bases, the J end by 6 bases, with 14 bases between. CDR3 sequence reads: CARKERLEQYF. DNA of the CDR3: TGTGCCCGGAAGGAGAGGCTCGAGCAGTACTTC.

The V gene is TRBV9, the J gene TRBJ1-1; perhaps TRBD1 as D (5 bases). Germline-derived CDR1 and CDR2 are SGDLS and YYNGEE. The CDR3 has 13 residues. V was clipped by 4 bases and J by 3 bases, with 10 bases between them. CDR3: CASSLGGDTEAFF. The CDR3 DNA follows: TGTGCCAGCAGCCTCGGGGGAGACACTGAAGCTTTCTTT.

This clone was counted between two and nine times. The chain recombines TRBV18 with TRBJ1-1; maybe TRBD1 (5 bases). The CDR3 runs 13 residues. In germline, CDR1 is KGHSH, CDR2 LQKENI. The V and J ends lost 3 bases and 1 base respectively, with 6 bases between them. The DNA of the CDR3 is TGTGCCAGCTCACCGACAGAGAACACTGAAGCTTTCTTT. Protein: CASSPTENTEAFF.

This chain connects TRBV2 to TRBJ2-5; TRBD2 agrees at 13 bases. Germline V gene sequence: CDR1 SNHLY, CDR2 FYNNEI. This CDR3 comprises 18 residues. J lost 3 bases, V lost 7 bases, and 14 bases had no gene match. CDR3 in amino acids: CASITVRTSGGVEETQYF. The CDR3 DNA reads as TGTGCCAGCATAACGGTGAGGACTAGCGGGGGAGTTGAAGAGACCCAGTACTTC.

The chain carries TRBV5-5 and TRBJ1-1, with D possibly being TRBD1 (5 bases). This CDR3 has 16 residues. Germline V CDR1 and CDR2: SGHKS, YYEKEE (reference sequence). Between the trimmed V and J ends, which lost 3 bases and 5 bases, there was a span of 20 bases. The CDR3 loop is CASSWAGEARETEAFF. The CDR3 DNA follows: TGTGCCAGCAGCTGGGCGGGGGAGGCCAGGGAGACTGAAGCTTTCTTT.

The chain carries TRBV9 and TRBJ2-3, with 7 bases fitting TRBD1. The CDR3 extends over 15 amino acids. The germline gives CDR1 SGDLS, CDR2 YYNGEE. The V gene end was trimmed by 6 bases and the J gene end by 2 bases; junction bases not matched to a gene: 9. CDR3 sequence: CASTFYGQVTDTQYF. CDR3 sequence (DNA): TGTGCCAGCACCTTCTATGGACAGGTCACAGATACGCAGTATTTT. The complete variable domain, with remaining parts taken from reference TRBV9 and TRBJ2-3, reads DSGVTQTPKHLITATGQRVTLRCSPRSGDLSVYWYQQSLDQGLQFLIQYYNGEERAKGNILERFSAQQFPDLHSELNLSSLELGDSALYFCASTFYGQVTDTQYFGPGTRLTVL.

The CDR3 region is CASSVAREGASGNTIYF. The CDR3 DNA is TGTGCCAGCAGTGTAGCCCGAGAGGGAGCCTCTGGAAACACCATATATTTT. The chain carries TRBV2 and TRBJ1-3; D unresolved. This CDR3 region has 17 residues. V gave up 4 bases and J gave up 0 bases, with 16 bases separating them. CDR1 and CDR2 (germline): SNHLY, FYNNEI.

This chain joins TRBV19 and TRBJ2-1; 9 bases are shared with TRBD2. Trimming removed 3 bases from V and 3 bases from J; junction bases left unmatched: 6. The CDR3 sequence is 16 residues long. CDR1 LNHDA and CDR2 SQIVND come from the germline V gene (reference sequence). For the CDR3, the DNA is TGTGCCAGTAGTATCGGGCTAGCGGGACTCTACAATGAGCAGTTCTTC. Its translation: CASSIGLAGLYNEQFF.

The chain employs TRBV7-9 and TRBJ2-1; a possible D gene is TRBD1 (7 bases). CDR3 length: 16 amino acids. The germline V gene has CDR1 SEHNR and CDR2 FQNEAQ (reference sequence). The ends were cut back, 7 bases at V and 2 bases at J, with 18 bases in the middle. CDR3 region: CASTQGGRGAYNEQFF. CDR3 DNA: TGTGCCAGCACCCAGGGGGGCAGGGGGGCCTACAATGAGCAGTTCTTC.

The rearrangement joins TRBV14 to TRBJ1-6; 7 positions match TRBD1. This CDR3 spans 14 amino acids. Germline assignment: CDR1 SGHDN and CDR2 FVKESK. V was clipped by 6 bases and J by 7 bases; unmatched bases: 6. This chain's CDR3 is CASSWTGQNSPLHF. DNA of the CDR3: TGTGCCAGCAGTTGGACAGGTCAGAATTCACCCCTCCACTTT.

This chain uses TRBV11-2 with TRBJ1-4, with D possibly matching TRBD1 (6 bases). This CDR3 comprises 15 residues. Trimming cost V 1 base and J 7 bases, with 13 bases left between them. The germline gives CDR1 SGHAT, CDR2 FQNNGV. For the CDR3, the DNA is TGTGCCAGCAGCTTAGGGTCACAGGGAGCTGAAAAACTGTTTTTT. Translating it yields CASSLGSQGAEKLFF.

This clone was counted between two and nine times. CDR3 DNA: TGTGCCATCCCGGGACAGGGAGTCCACGAGCAGTACTTC. It encodes CAIPGQGVHEQYF. The rearrangement uses TRBV6-5 and TRBJ2-7; 9 bases align to TRBD1. CDR1 MNHEY and CDR2 SVGAGI come from the germline V gene. CDR3 length: 13 amino acids. With 10 bases clipped from V and 5 bases from J, the junction kept 9 bases outside the gene matches.

The chain carries TRBV19 and TRBJ1-2; 8 nucleotides agree with TRBD1. V lost 5 bases, J lost 2 bases, and 7 bases stayed unmatched. Germline V gene lookup returns CDR1 LNHDA and CDR2 SQIVND (reference sequence). The CDR3 loop spans 15 amino acids. Here the CDR3 reads CASSQGQGLNYGYTF. Here the CDR3 DNA reads TGTGCCAGTAGTCAAGGACAGGGCTTAAACTATGGCTACACCTTC.

This chain links TRBV29-1 with TRBJ1-2; 7 nucleotides agree with TRBD1. Germline V gene sequence: CDR1 SQVTM, CDR2 ANQGSEA. CDR3 length: 12 amino acids. The V and J ends lost 4 bases and 3 bases, in that order; junction bases with no gene match: 2. The DNA of the CDR3 is TGCAGCGTTGTAGGGACAGACTATGGCTACACCTTC. The encoded protein is CSVVGTDYGYTF.

The rearrangement uses TRBV7-8 and TRBJ1-1; D may be TRBD1 (6 bases). The V gene lost 3 bases and the J gene lost 2 bases, with 13 bases spanning the gap. This CDR3 region has 15 residues. Per the germline V gene, CDR1 is SGHVS and CDR2 is FQNEAQ. CDR3 DNA: TGTGCCAGCAGCTTCCAGGGGACCAGAAACACTGAAGCTTTCTTT. Amino acids: CASSFQGTRNTEAFF.

The chain recombines TRBV6-1 with TRBJ2-5; the D is unclear. The CDR3 consists of 13 residues. Germline V gene lookup returns CDR1 MNHNS and CDR2 SASEGT. Deletions cut 4 bases from V and 6 bases from J, with 12 bases between. In nucleotides, the CDR3 is TGTGCCAGCAGTGGGAGTCGGATACAGACCCAGTACTTC. It codes for CASSGSRIQTQYF.

The chain is built from TRBV6-1 and TRBJ1-3; no clear D gene. Germline assignment: CDR1 MNHNS and CDR2 SASEGT. The CDR3 sequence is 15 residues long. Between the trimmed V and J ends, which lost 2 bases and 3 bases, there was a span of 11 bases. The CDR3 reads CASSEFGGLGNTIYF. The CDR3 DNA follows: TGTGCCAGCAGTGAATTCGGCGGGCTTGGAAACACCATATATTTT.

In the case of this clone: At the DNA level, this CDR3 is encoded by other sequences in the same sample as well. The J gene is TRBJ2-2, the V gene TRBV5-1; a weak D match, TRBD1 (6 bases). Germline CDR1 reads SGHRS; CDR2 reads YFSETQ. V was pared by 0 bases and J by 0 bases, with 6 bases between. This CDR3 contains 15 residues. This CDR3 is CASSLGDTNTGELFF. The CDR3 DNA follows: TGCGCCAGCAGCTTGGGGGACACGAACACCGGGGAGCTGTTTTTT.

This clone was seen only a few times. The gene calls are TRBV6-6 and TRBJ1-1, with D possibly TRBD1 on 5 matching bases. This CDR3 is built from 12 residues. V lost 6 bases and J lost 10, with 15 bases in between. Per germline, CDR1 MNHNY and CDR2 SVGAGI (reference sequence). The CDR3 region has the DNA TGTGCCAGCAGCTTGAGTTGGGGCGGAGCTTTCTTT. Its translation is CASSLSWGGAFF.

V and J are TRBV2 and TRBJ1-2; D gene unclear. V was trimmed by 0 bases and J by 2 bases, leaving 7 bases between them. Germline V lookup: CDR1 SNHLY, CDR2 FYNNEI. The CDR3 is made up of 14 amino acids. The CDR3 DNA reads TGTGCCAGCAGTGAAGCCCAGATCAACTATGGCTACACCTTC. This encodes CASSEAQINYGYTF.